This T cell receptor (beta chain) appears in the sequencing data of a study of immune cell composition in non-small cell lung cancer. As for the study in general: Histologic subtype was mainly adenocarcinoma or squamous cell carcinoma.

The germline V gene has CDR1 SGHVS and CDR2 FNYEAQ. Trimming took 5 bases from V and 1 from J; bases not matched to a gene: 11. This CDR3 is built from 17 residues. The method was immunoSEQ multiplex PCR; TCRdb's version includes in-frame clones alone and lacks a portion of them. Among 2,300 or so clones listed, over 60% were seen once. This clone turned up a few times. Normal lung sampling was at least 3 cm from the tumour, as distant as possible. This rearrangement joins TRBV7-6 to TRBJ1-3; TRBD1 matches at 7 bases. This receptor was identified in a human donor with non-small cell lung cancer. Sequencing was performed on non-adjacent lung tissue. The CDR3: CASSQLHTGVSGNTIYF. The CDR3 DNA follows: TGTGCCAGCAGCCAGTTGCACACAGGGGTTTCTGGAAACACCATATATTTT.